The 28 T cell receptor beta chains presented below share a single source sample, sequenced in a study of shared clonotypes between healthy human individuals. TCRdb's table, derived via immunoSEQ multiplex PCR, lists solely in-frame clones and lacks some. The sample consists of over a million clones, around 78% of them appearing once. Specimen: memory CD4+ T cells from PBMCs. Subset noted: CD45RA-negative fraction. The receptor set was obtained from a man younger than 30 in good health. Some clones in this sample may be carry-over from other donors' samples.

This sequence joins TRBV5-1 and TRBJ2-1; a possible D gene is TRBD2 (6 bases). Germline-derived CDR1 and CDR2 are SGHRS and YFSETQ. Trimming stripped 2 bases from V and 2 bases from J, with 14 bases between. This CDR3 region has 16 residues. CDR3 bases: TGCGCCAGCAGCTTAACGGGAGCGCTGACCTACAATGAGCAGTTCTTC. It codes for CASSLTGALTYNEQFF.

The chain links TRBV11-2 to TRBJ2-7; 11 bases are a match to TRBD2. Trimming at V came to 3 bases and at J to 3 bases, leaving 7 bases not matched to a gene. Looked up from germline, CDR1 is SGHAT and CDR2 is FQNNGV. The CDR3 extends over 16 amino acids. CDR3 bases: TGTGCCAGCAGCTTTTTGACTAGCGGGGAGCGCTACGAGCAGTACTTC. This gives the protein CASSFLTSGERYEQYF.

V usage is TRBV15 and J usage is TRBJ2-5; TRBD1 matches 11 bases. Per the germline V gene, CDR1 is LNHNV and CDR2 is YYDKDF (reference sequence). The CDR3 loop spans 15 amino acids. V trimming: 1 base; J trimming: 5 bases; junction bases outside the gene matches: 3. DNA for the CDR3: TGTGCCACCAGCAGAGGGACAGGGGGCTATGAGACCCAGTACTTC. Translated, it gives CATSRGTGGYETQYF.

The CDR3 protein is CASSRQTGCPYEQYF. In nucleotides, the CDR3 is TGTGCCAGTAGTAGGCAGACAGGGTGCCCCTACGAGCAGTACTTC. The chain joins TRBV19 to TRBJ2-7; 7 bases match TRBD1. The CDR3 has 15 residues. The germline gives CDR1 LNHDA, CDR2 SQIVND (reference sequence). V shed 4 bases, J shed 2 bases, and the junction held 8 bases outside the gene matches.

V gene TRBV4-3 combines with J gene TRBJ2-7; 9 bases match TRBD2. Trimming at V came to 2 bases and at J to 2 bases, leaving 4 bases not matched to a gene. This CDR3 comprises 15 residues. Germline V gene lookup returns CDR1 LGHNA and CDR2 YSLEER. The CDR3 sequence: CASSQQLAGPYEQYF. The CDR3 nucleotides are TGCGCCAGCAGCCAACAACTAGCGGGCCCCTACGAGCAGTACTTC.

The chain uses TRBV9 and TRBJ1-1, with D unresolved. This CDR3 region has 14 residues. Trimming took off 3 bases at V and 4 bases at J, with 13 bases between the two ends. Germline values: CDR1 SGDLS, CDR2 YYNGEE. CDR3 bases: TGTGCCAGCAGCGCATACCCCCGGGGCACTGAAGCTTTCTTT. It yields the protein CASSAYPRGTEAFF.

This clone was seen more than once but under ten times. The chain combines TRBV28 with TRBJ2-7, with D hard to call. Germline CDR1 and CDR2: MDHEN and SYDVKM. Trimming took off 3 bases at V and 5 bases at J, with 14 bases between the two ends. This CDR3 spans 14 amino acids. For the CDR3, the DNA is TGTGCCAGCAGTTTGGACGATTCTAGGAACGAGCAGTACTTC. The encoded protein is CASSLDDSRNEQYF.

The CDR3 reads CASSLMSRTHSYNEQFF. For the CDR3, the DNA is TGTGCCAGCAGCTTAATGTCGCGGACGCACTCCTACAATGAGCAGTTCTTC. This rearrangement joins TRBV7-3 to TRBJ2-1, with D uncertain. The CDR3 is 17 amino acids. V was shortened by 1 base and J by 0 bases, with 13 bases between the two germline ends. Germline V gives CDR1 SGHTA, CDR2 FQGTGA.

The chain joins TRBV11-2 to TRBJ2-7, with TRBD2 matching over 9 bases. V trimming: 1 base; J trimming: 3 bases; junction bases outside the gene matches: 4. This CDR3 has 15 residues. The germline gives CDR1 SGHAT, CDR2 FQNNGV. CDR3 protein: CASSLVASGNYEQYF. As DNA, the CDR3 is TGTGCCAGCAGCTTAGTGGCTAGCGGGAACTACGAGCAGTACTTC.

The chain couples TRBV7-3 to TRBJ2-3, with TRBD1 matching 8 bases. This CDR3 is 15 amino acids long. Trimming cost V 5 bases and J 6 bases; bases outside gene matches: 10. CDR1 is SGHTA and CDR2 is FQGTGA in the germline V gene. The CDR3 region has the DNA TGTGCCAGCAGCCCTAGGACAGGGTCAACCGATACGCAGTATTTT. It codes for CASSPRTGSTDTQYF.

J is TRBJ1-2 and V is TRBV18; TRBD1 matches 7 bases. The CDR3 runs 13 residues. Germline CDR1 and CDR2: KGHSH and LQKENI. Germline trimming cut 8 bases from V and 3 bases from J; bases unmatched to any gene: 6. The CDR3 sequence is CASRQGLDYGYTF. The DNA for the CDR3 is TGTGCCAGCCGACAGGGCCTAGACTATGGCTACACCTTC.

V usage is TRBV29-1 and J usage is TRBJ2-2; TRBD1 agrees at 8 bases. The V gene end was trimmed by 6 bases and the J gene end by 0 bases; junction bases not matched to a gene: 6. Germline CDR1 reads SQVTM; CDR2 reads ANQGSEA. This CDR3 is 15 amino acids long. CDR3 in DNA: TGCAGCGTAAGACGGACAGGGCCGAACACCGGGGAGCTGTTTTTT. Amino acid sequence: CSVRRTGPNTGELFF.

The genes are TRBV7-9 and TRBJ1-5, with a possible D match to TRBD1 (5 bases). The V end lost 6 bases, the J end lost 3 bases, and 21 bases lay between the germline ends. The CDR3 runs to 17 residues. Germline CDR1 and CDR2: SEHNR and FQNEAQ (reference sequence). CDR3 residues: CASSSQVGTGNNQPQHF. As DNA, the CDR3 is TGTGCCAGCAGTTCCCAGGTTGGGACGGGCAACAATCAGCCCCAGCATTTT.

This CDR3 reads CRAQRGTEAFF. Written as DNA, the CDR3 is TGCAGGGCCCAGAGGGGGACTGAAGCTTTCTTT. The J gene is TRBJ1-1, the V gene TRBV20-1; D possibly corresponds to TRBD1 (6 bases). CDR1 is DFQATT, CDR2 SNEGSKA, per germline (reference sequence). The CDR3 runs to 11 residues.

This clone was observed a handful of times. CDR3: CASSLPDYGYTF. The CDR3 bases are TGTGCCAGCAGTTTACCCGACTATGGCTACACCTTC. This sequence joins TRBV28 and TRBJ1-2; D is undetermined. Trimming removed 2 bases at V and 3 bases at J, with 4 bases between. Germline values: CDR1 MDHEN, CDR2 SYDVKM. The CDR3 runs 12 residues.

This clone was picked up a small number of times. The V call is TRBV29-1, the J call TRBJ1-1, with D tentatively TRBD1 (6 bases). The CDR3 totals 15 residues. In germline, CDR1 is SQVTM, CDR2 ANQGSEA. Trimming stripped 4 bases from V and 0 bases from J, with 15 bases between. As DNA, the CDR3 is TGCAGCGTTGGGGGGGCAGACTTTATGAACACTGAAGCTTTCTTT. This codes for CSVGGADFMNTEAFF.

The chain recombines TRBV19 with TRBJ2-7; TRBD1 or TRBD2 may be the D gene (6 bases each). V lost 6 bases, J lost 0 bases, and 15 bases lay in between. This CDR3 comprises 15 residues. CDR1 and CDR2 from the germline V gene are LNHDA and SQIVND (reference sequence). Written as DNA, the CDR3 is TGTGCCAGTAGGAAGGGGGGTCCGGACTCCTACGAGCAGTACTTC. This encodes CASRKGGPDSYEQYF. Together with reference TRBV19 and TRBJ2-7, the CDR3 gives the full variable domain: DGGITQSPKYLFRKEGQNVTLSCEQNLNHDAMYWYRQDPGQGLRLIYYSQIVNDFQKGDIAEGYSVSREKKESFPLTVTSAQKNPTAFYLCASRKGGPDSYEQYFGPGTRLTVT.

CDR3 nucleotide sequence: TGTGCCAGCAGCCCGTCCTTAGCGGAGGGCGGGGAGCTGTTTTTT. Protein: CASSPSLAEGGELFF. The chain links TRBV9 to TRBJ2-2; possible D gene TRBD2, 6 bases. The CDR3 sequence is 15 residues long. Between the trimmed V and J ends, which lost 4 bases and 7 bases, there was a span of 17 bases. The germline CDR1 and CDR2 sequences are SGDLS and YYNGEE.

This clone was observed a handful of times. The chain combines TRBV10-2 with TRBJ2-2; 7 bases line up with TRBD1. V dropped 6 bases and J dropped 0; count of bases not matched to a gene: 1. The CDR3 totals 14 residues. CDR1 and CDR2 (germline): WSHSY, SAAADI. The CDR3 reads CASSGQANTGELFF. CDR3 DNA: TGCGCCAGCAGCGGACAGGCGAACACCGGGGAGCTGTTTTTT.

This clone has just a few counts. The CDR3 coding sequence is TGTGCCAGCAGCTGGGGACTAGCGGCCCCACTCTCCTACGAGCAGTACTTC. It specifies CASSWGLAAPLSYEQYF. The gene calls are TRBV21-1 and TRBJ2-7; TRBD2, the table's D call, lacks a check against the DNA. TRBV21-1 is described as a pseudogene. The CDR3 is 17 amino acids.

This clone was seen once. The J gene is TRBJ1-5, the V gene TRBV28; D uncertain. V dropped 2 bases and J dropped 3 bases, with 8 bases sitting between them. Germline CDR1 is MDHEN and CDR2 is SYDVKM. This CDR3 contains 14 residues. This chain's CDR3 is CASSLREYNQPQHF. The CDR3 bases are TGTGCCAGCAGTTTACGCGAGTACAATCAGCCCCAGCATTTT. The full variable domain, rest sourced from reference TRBV28 and TRBJ1-5, is DVKVTQSSRYLVKRTGEKVFLECVQDMDHENMFWYRQDPGLGLRLIYFSYDVKMKEKGDIPEGYSVSREKKERFSLILESASTNQTSMYLCASSLREYNQPQHFGDGTRLSIL.

This clone was seen repeatedly, ten times or more. The rearrangement joins TRBV5-6 to TRBJ2-5; 7 bases are shared with TRBD1. The germline gives CDR1 SGHDT, CDR2 YYEEEE. This CDR3 is built from 15 residues. J gave up 0 bases and V 5 bases, and 7 bases lay outside the gene matches. CDR3 amino acids: CASSSSTGYQETQYF. For the CDR3, the DNA is TGTGCCAGCAGTTCCTCGACAGGGTACCAAGAGACCCAGTACTTC.

In the case of this clone: This same CDR3 is encoded by further DNA sequences in the sample. The gene calls are TRBV30 and TRBJ2-1; D is uncertain. Germline V gene lookup returns CDR1 GTSNPN and CDR2 SVGIG (reference sequence). The CDR3 covers 13 residues. V was trimmed by 0 bases and J by 8 bases, leaving 11 bases between them. Written as DNA, the CDR3 is TGTGCCTGGAGTGTGCTGTCTTACCATGAGCAGTTCTTC. This translates into CAWSVLSYHEQFF. The whole variable domain, remainder taken from reference TRBV30 and TRBJ2-1, is SQTIHQWPATLVQPVGSPLSLECTVEGTSNPNLYWYRQAAGRGLQLLFYSVGIGQISSEVPQNLSASRPQDRQFILSSKKLLLSDSGFYLCAWSVLSYHEQFFGPGTRLTVL.

This clone was detected once. The chain is built from TRBV27 and TRBJ2-1, with TRBD1 matching 11 bases. Trimming at V came to 5 bases and at J to 14 bases, leaving 14 bases not matched to a gene. Germline V CDR1 and CDR2: MNHEY, SMNVEV (reference sequence). This CDR3 has 15 amino acids. The CDR3 DNA is TGTGCCAGCAGTCCCCGGGACAGGGGGGCCTCCAGTGAGTTCTTC. Its protein product is CASSPRDRGASSEFF.

The chain links TRBV6-5 to TRBJ2-1; tentatively, D is TRBD1 (6 bases). This CDR3 contains 14 residues. The V end was cut by 6 bases, the J end by 7 bases, with 16 bases between. Germline CDR1 MNHEY, CDR2 SVGAGI. The CDR3 DNA reads as TGTGCCAGCAGGTTGAGGGACCAGGGGAATGAGCAGTTCTTC. This gives the protein CASRLRDQGNEQFF.

This clone occurred many times. Other DNA sequences in this specimen translate into the identical CDR3. V is TRBV28 and J is TRBJ2-7; D is unresolved. The V end was cut by 2 bases, the J end by 7 bases, with 6 bases between. The CDR3 loop spans 11 amino acids. Germline V gene sequence: CDR1 MDHEN, CDR2 SYDVKM. The CDR3 bases are TGTGCCAGCAGTTTACTCCGGGAGCAGTACTTC. It specifies CASSLLREQYF.

The rearrangement uses TRBV7-9 and TRBJ1-3, with 7 bases lining up with TRBD1. This CDR3 has 16 residues. Germline V gives CDR1 SEHNR, CDR2 FQNEAQ (reference sequence). V dropped 3 bases and J dropped 2; count of bases not matched to a gene: 7. CDR3: CASSLSGDRAGNTIYF. For the CDR3, the DNA is TGTGCCAGCAGCTTGAGTGGGGACAGAGCTGGAAACACCATATATTTT.

The rearrangement links TRBV30 to TRBJ1-2; D not certain. The germline V gene encodes CDR1 GTSNPN and CDR2 SVGIG (reference sequence). The CDR3 consists of 14 residues. V was cut by 5 bases and J by 1 base, with 14 bases left in between. The CDR3 bases are TGTGCCTGGGCTCCGGATGCCTTTAACTATGGCTACACCTTC. Translation: CAWAPDAFNYGYTF.